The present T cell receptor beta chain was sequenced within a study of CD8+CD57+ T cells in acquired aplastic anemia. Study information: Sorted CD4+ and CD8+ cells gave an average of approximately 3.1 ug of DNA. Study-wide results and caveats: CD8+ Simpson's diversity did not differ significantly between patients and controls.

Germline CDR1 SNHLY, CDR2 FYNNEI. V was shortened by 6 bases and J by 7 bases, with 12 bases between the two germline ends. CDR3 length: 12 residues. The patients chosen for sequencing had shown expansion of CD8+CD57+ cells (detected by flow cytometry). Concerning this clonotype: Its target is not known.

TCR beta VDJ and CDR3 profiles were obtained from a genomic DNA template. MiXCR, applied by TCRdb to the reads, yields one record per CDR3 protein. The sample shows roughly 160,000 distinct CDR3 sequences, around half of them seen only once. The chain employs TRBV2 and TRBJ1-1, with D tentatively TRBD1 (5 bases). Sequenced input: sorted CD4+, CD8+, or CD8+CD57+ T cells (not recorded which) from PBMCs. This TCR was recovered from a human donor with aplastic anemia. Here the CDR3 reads CASSPGTDEAFF. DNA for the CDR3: TGTGCCAGCAGCCCCGGGACCGATGAAGCTTTCTTT.